The 27 T cell receptor beta chains below all came from one sample that was sequenced in a study of spatial heterogeneity in lung cancer (dated by TCRdb to about 2019). General findings and caveats noted by the study authors: The tumor nonsynonymous mutation count correlated with the number of expanded intratumoral alpha and beta TCRs.

Their specific antigens are unknown. Libraries were constructed by 5' RACE. Sequencing used a NextSeq 500. TCRdb's own reprocessing of the public reads used fastp at Q25 and MiXCR and kept productive beta chains. Rows merge per CDR3 protein into single entries with the most common DNA and genes. The sample includes 20,000 to 30,000 distinct CDR3 sequences, with under 10% observed a single time. Approximately 7.7% of the sample belongs to the ten largest clones. This specimen's time point label, interpreted: sample taken at primary tumor resection. The specimen comprised lung tumor tissue, sampled at surgery. The receptors shown here come from a male donor with early-stage non-small cell lung cancer.

This clonotype was found a few times. V gene TRBV29-1 combines with J gene TRBJ1-2; 8 bases fit TRBD1. The trim removed 6 bases at V and 4 bases at J, leaving 16 bases unmatched. Germline V gene lookup returns CDR1 SQVTM and CDR2 ANQGSEA. The CDR3 runs 16 residues. CDR3 in amino acids: CSVRTPGTGDRYGYTF. As DNA, the CDR3 is TGCAGCGTCAGAACCCCCGGGACAGGCGACCGCTATGGCTACACCTTC. Full variable domain (rest looked up from reference TRBV29-1 and TRBJ1-2): SAVISQKPSRDICQRGTSLTIQCQVDSQVTMMFWYRQQPGQSLTLIATANQGSEATYESGFVIDKFPISRPNLTFSTLTVSNMSPEDSSIYLCSVRTPGTGDRYGYTFGSGTRLTVV.

The rearrangement uses TRBV28 and TRBJ2-3; D perhaps matches TRBD1 (6 bases). The CDR3 has 14 amino acids. Germline values: CDR1 MDHEN, CDR2 SYDVKM. The V gene lost 4 bases and the J gene lost 4 bases, with 12 bases spanning the gap. The CDR3 nucleotides read TGTGCCAGCAGTTCGGACAGTGTTTCAGATACGCAGTATTTT. Residues: CASSSDSVSDTQYF.

The CDR3 bases are TGTGCCAGCAGCCCAACGTCGGGGATAGATTCACCCCTCCACTTT. Translated: CASSPTSGIDSPLHF. The chain combines TRBV7-9 with TRBJ1-6; D is unresolved. This CDR3 comprises 15 residues. Germline V gives CDR1 SEHNR, CDR2 FQNEAQ (reference sequence). V was shortened by 5 bases and J by 8 bases, with 16 bases between the two germline ends.

V gene TRBV7-9 combines with J gene TRBJ2-1, with 7 nucleotides matching TRBD1. Looked up from germline, CDR1 is SEHNR and CDR2 is FQNEAQ (reference sequence). This CDR3 is 17 amino acids long. V lost 4 bases, J lost 6 bases, and 15 bases stayed unmatched. The CDR3, as DNA: TGTGCCAGCAGCTCACAGGGGTCTAATAGGATCGTCAATGAGCAGTTCTTC. The encoded protein is CASSSQGSNRIVNEQFF.

The sample holds many counts of this clonotype. The genes are TRBV28 and TRBJ2-7, with TRBD2 matching 8 bases. This CDR3 region has 12 residues. J lost 4 bases, V lost 5 bases, and 1 base had no gene match. The germline gives CDR1 MDHEN, CDR2 SYDVKM. CDR3 sequence: CASSTSGYEQYF. CDR3 DNA sequence: TGTGCCAGCAGTACTAGCGGTTACGAGCAGTACTTC.

The genes are TRBV29-1 and TRBJ2-5, with D tentatively TRBD2 (6 bases). Per the germline V gene, CDR1 is SQVTM and CDR2 is ANQGSEA. There are 13 residues in the CDR3. V lost 6 bases to trimming and J lost 2 bases, with 13 bases between them. CDR3 coding DNA: TGCAGCGTCGCCTCCGGGACTCAAGAGACCCAGTACTTC. Its protein is CSVASGTQETQYF.

At least ten counts were recorded for this clonotype. One end of the junction varies from germline; a read error may be responsible. V usage is TRBV6-2 or TRBV6-3 and J usage is TRBJ2-1; D not resolved. The CDR3 totals 14 residues. The germline V gene has CDR1 MNHEY and CDR2 SVGEGT. CDR3 nucleotide sequence: TGTGCCAGCAGTGACTCGACTCCTTCCAATGAGCAGTTCTTC. This gives the protein CASSDSTPSNEQFF.

The sample holds a few counts of this clonotype. This sequence joins TRBV20-1 and TRBJ1-2; D is unresolved. Trimming took off 0 bases at V and 5 bases at J, with 10 bases between the two ends. Germline V gene data show CDR1 as DFQATT and CDR2 as SNEGSKA (reference sequence). The CDR3 loop spans 13 amino acids. CDR3 sequence: CSARDEQIYGYTF. CDR3 DNA sequence: TGCAGTGCTAGAGATGAGCAGATTTATGGCTACACCTTC.

This clonotype has a count of ten or more. This chain uses TRBV20-1 with TRBJ2-3; TRBD2 is a possible D gene (6 bases). CDR1 and CDR2 from the germline V gene are DFQATT and SNEGSKA (reference sequence). This CDR3 is 13 amino acids long. V gave up 5 bases and J gave up 4 bases, with 13 bases separating them. CDR3 protein: CSASGERADTQYF. In DNA form, the CDR3 reads TGCAGTGCTTCGGGGGAACGGGCAGATACGCAGTATTTT.

This clonotype has at least ten counts. This chain joins TRBV28 and TRBJ2-2; 8 nucleotides agree with TRBD2. The J segment lost 6 bases and the V segment lost 7 bases, leaving 4 bases of the junction unmatched. Per the germline V gene, CDR1 is MDHEN and CDR2 is SYDVKM. The CDR3 loop spans 13 amino acids. This chain's CDR3 is CASTRRGAGELFF. In DNA, the CDR3 is TGTGCCAGCACCCGGCGGGGGGCCGGGGAGCTGTTTTTT.

This clonotype was counted only a few times. In DNA form, the CDR3 reads TGTGCCAGCAGCTTAAGGTTCGGGGCCCGATATGAGACCCAGTACTTC. It yields the protein CASSLRFGARYETQYF. V and J are TRBV11-1 and TRBJ2-5; the D call may be TRBD1 or TRBD2 (5 bases each). CDR1 and CDR2 from the germline V gene are SGHAT and FQDESV (reference sequence). This CDR3 spans 16 amino acids. The V gene lost 2 bases and the J gene lost 5 bases, with 18 bases spanning the gap.

Many counts were recorded for this clonotype. The chain couples TRBV29-1 to TRBJ2-3; 14 nucleotides agree with TRBD2. The CDR3 extends over 14 amino acids. J was trimmed by 5 bases and V by 6 bases; bases with no gene match: 4. The germline V gene has CDR1 SQVTM and CDR2 ANQGSEA. The CDR3 sequence: CSVGLAGVGDTQYF. The CDR3 DNA follows: TGCAGCGTGGGACTAGCGGGAGTCGGAGATACGCAGTATTTT.

The CDR3 DNA reads as TGTGCCAGCAGGCCTCTAGCGGGGGGCTACAATGAGCAGTTCTTC. This encodes CASRPLAGGYNEQFF. The V and J genes are TRBV28 and TRBJ2-1, with 11 bases fitting TRBD2. This CDR3 is built from 15 residues. The germline CDR1 and CDR2 sequences are MDHEN and SYDVKM. V gave up 6 bases and J gave up 3 bases; unmatched junction bases: 4.

In its sample, this clonotype was seen many times. This chain connects TRBV18 to TRBJ2-4; 13 positions match TRBD2. V lost 6 bases and J lost 4; bases outside the gene matches: 9. The CDR3 is 17 residues long. The germline V gene has CDR1 KGHSH and CDR2 LQKENI. CDR3 protein: CASSPRTSGGQKNIQYF. Written as DNA, the CDR3 is TGTGCCAGCTCCCCAAGGACTAGCGGGGGACAGAAAAACATTCAGTACTTC.

The chain joins TRBV5-4 to TRBJ1-2; TRBD1 aligns across 7 bases. Germline loops: CDR1 SGHNT, CDR2 YYREEE (reference sequence). The CDR3 totals 14 residues. Losses at the gene ends were 3 bases for V and 6 bases for J; bases not matched to a gene: 8. CDR3 residues: CASSYRGGANGYTF. DNA of the CDR3: TGTGCCAGCAGCTACAGAGGGGGCGCTAATGGCTACACCTTC.

This clonotype appeared many times. The rearrangement uses TRBV7-2 and TRBJ1-1, with D hard to call. CDR3 length: 11 amino acids. Per the germline V gene, CDR1 is SGHTA and CDR2 is FQGNSA. Between the trimmed V and J ends, which lost 10 bases and 1 base, there was a span of 7 bases. CDR3 protein: CAKRENTEAFF. CDR3 in DNA: TGTGCCAAACGGGAGAACACTGAAGCTTTCTTT.

There are a few counts of this clonotype. The chain combines TRBV7-9 with TRBJ2-1, with 11 positions matching TRBD1. The CDR3 length is 16 residues. Per germline, CDR1 SEHNR and CDR2 FQNEAQ (reference sequence). V lost 1 base and J lost 7; bases outside the gene matches: 6. CDR3 coding DNA: TGTGCCAGCAGCTTAGAACCGGGACAGGGGGGAAATGAGCAGTTCTTC. This encodes CASSLEPGQGGNEQFF. Combining the CDR3 with reference TRBV7-9 and TRBJ2-1 gives the whole variable domain DTGVSQNPRHKITKRGQNVTFRCDPISEHNRLYWYRQTLGQGPEFLTYFQNEAQLEKSRLLSDRFSAERPKGSFSTLEIQRTEQGDSAMYLCASSLEPGQGGNEQFFGPGTRLTVL.

This clonotype has at least ten counts. The chain uses TRBV28 and TRBJ1-2; 8 nucleotides line up with TRBD1. Germline V lookup: CDR1 MDHEN, CDR2 SYDVKM. CDR3 length: 15 residues. Trimming took 4 bases from V and 4 from J; bases not matched to a gene: 8. CDR3: CASSSHTGGSYGYTF. Here the CDR3 DNA reads TGTGCCAGCAGTTCCCATACAGGGGGGAGCTATGGCTACACCTTC.

This clonotype was detected ten times or more. The J gene is TRBJ2-7, the V gene TRBV2, with TRBD1 matching over 7 bases. The V segment lost 6 bases and the J segment 2 bases; nucleotides outside the gene matches: 4. The V gene's germline CDR1 is SNHLY and CDR2 FYNNEI. CDR3 length: 13 amino acids. The CDR3 region is CASRGQVTYEQYF. CDR3 in DNA: TGTGCCAGCAGAGGACAGGTTACCTACGAGCAGTACTTC.

In its sample, this clonotype was seen many times. The rearrangement uses TRBV7-2 and TRBJ1-1, with 9 bases aligning to TRBD1. This CDR3 is built from 14 residues. Losses at the gene ends were 6 bases for V and 0 bases for J; bases not matched to a gene: 2. Per the germline V gene, CDR1 is SGHTA and CDR2 is FQGNSA. For the CDR3, the DNA is TGTGCCAGCAGTTGGGACAGGGTGAACACTGAAGCTTTCTTT. Residues: CASSWDRVNTEAFF.

This clonotype has at least ten counts. The chain employs TRBV9 and TRBJ1-1; 7 bases map to TRBD1. The CDR3 totals 14 residues. V trimming: 2 bases; J trimming: 1 base; junction bases outside the gene matches: 2. CDR1 SGDLS and CDR2 YYNGEE come from the germline V gene. The CDR3 region is CASSVTGENTEAFF. CDR3 DNA: TGTGCCAGCAGCGTTACAGGGGAGAACACTGAAGCTTTCTTT.

The chain recombines TRBV7-9 with TRBJ1-5; 7 bases are a match to TRBD1. CDR1 and CDR2 from the germline V gene are SEHNR and FQNEAQ (reference sequence). V lost 4 bases to trimming and J lost 3 bases; unmatched junction nucleotides: 9. The CDR3 runs 16 residues. Here the CDR3 DNA reads TGTGCCAGCAGCTCGTTGACAGGGCCCCACAATCAGCCCCAGCATTTT. Translating gives CASSSLTGPHNQPQHF.

This clonotype turned up a few times. The chain recombines TRBV12-3 or TRBV12-4 with TRBJ2-3; D gene ambiguous. This CDR3 has 16 amino acids. Between the trimmed V and J ends, which lost 6 bases and 2 bases, there was a span of 18 bases. CDR3 region: CASSPLGPRATDTQYF. CDR3 sequence (DNA): TGTGCCAGCAGCCCCTTAGGTCCCCGGGCCACAGATACGCAGTATTTT.

This clonotype was detected many times. V usage is TRBV20-1 and J usage is TRBJ2-7, with D possibly matching TRBD2 (5 bases). Trimming cost V 3 bases and J 0 bases, with 12 bases left between them. The CDR3 has 14 residues. The germline V gene encodes CDR1 DFQATT and CDR2 SNEGSKA (reference sequence). CDR3: CSASRGQSSYEQYF. The CDR3 DNA reads TGCAGTGCTAGCCGGGGTCAAAGCTCCTACGAGCAGTACTTC.

A few counts support this clonotype. The J gene is TRBJ2-3, the V gene TRBV6-5, with 8 bases aligning to TRBD2. Germline lookup yields CDR1 MNHEY and CDR2 SVGAGI. CDR3 length: 16 residues. V was clipped by 4 bases and J by 2 bases; unmatched bases: 8. The CDR3 protein is CASSFQRGGHTDTQYF. The CDR3 coding sequence is TGTGCCAGCAGTTTCCAACGGGGGGGCCACACAGATACGCAGTATTTT.

This clonotype was detected many times. This chain joins TRBV20-1 and TRBJ2-3; D perhaps matches TRBD1 (6 bases). With 5 bases removed from V and 7 bases from J, the gap between germline ends came to 19 bases. Germline V gives CDR1 DFQATT, CDR2 SNEGSKA (reference sequence). CDR3 size: 14 residues. The CDR3 is CSARTSWQGNTQYF. The DNA of the CDR3 is TGCAGTGCTCGAACCTCCTGGCAGGGGAATACGCAGTATTTT.

In its sample, this clonotype was seen many times. The genes are TRBV20-1 and TRBJ2-5; 7 nucleotides match TRBD2. The ends lost 6 bases at V and 1 base at J; junction bases unmatched: 8. The CDR3 length is 14 residues. The germline gives CDR1 DFQATT, CDR2 SNEGSKA (reference sequence). CDR3 in amino acids: CSADPAGSQETQYF. The CDR3 DNA sequence: TGCAGTGCCGATCCAGCGGGAAGCCAAGAGACCCAGTACTTC.